This T cell receptor beta chain was recorded in a study of cytomegalovirus exposure and HLA in healthy donors. Study-wide context: An early release of data contained approximately 85 million unique TCRs, which came from HLA-typed donors.

The PCR was carried out with 60 Vbeta primers and 13 Jbeta primers. The table came from immunoSEQ multiplex PCR; TCRdb's copy has only in-frame clones and leaves some out. Found here are under 200,000 clones, roughly 75% of them singletons; the top ten hold around 4.9%. The CDR3 sequence is 16 residues long. Germline lookup yields CDR1 MNHNS and CDR2 SASEGT. V shed 2 bases, J shed 0 bases, and the junction held 3 bases outside the gene matches. The chain is built from TRBV6-1 and TRBJ1-4, with 7 bases matching TRBD1. This sequence was found in a male donor in good health and CMV-seronegative. The sample comprised PBMCs. The CDR3 bases are TGTGCCAGCAGTGAAAGGGGGCCCGCAACTAATGAAAAACTGTTTTTT. This codes for CASSERGPATNEKLFF.